This note documents a single TCR beta chain sequence. Germline-derived CDR1 and CDR2 are SQVTM and ANQGSEA. CDR3 length: 13 amino acids. Trimming took 1 base from V and 7 from J, leaving 13 bases between them. Here immunoSEQ multiplex PCR was the method, and the copy in TCRdb shows in-frame clones only, minus some. The sample consists of 150,000 to 200,000 clones, roughly four fifths of them appearing once. This specimen belongs to a study of blood T cell repertoires in COVID-19. For the study at large: COVID-19 samples, acute and convalescent, were from the United States, Italy and Spain. T cells, B-cell-depleted T cells, or PBMCs provided the cDNA or gDNA that served as material.

The sequenced sample consisted of peripheral blood. This chain joins TRBV29-1 and TRBJ1-2, with D tentatively TRBD1 (5 bases). This TCR derives from a woman at least 80 years old with acute or convalescent COVID-19. This chain's CDR3 is CSVEVLRGGGYTF. The CDR3 DNA follows: TGCAGCGTTGAAGTGCTAAGGGGTGGTGGCTACACCTTC.